The rows below give T cell receptor beta chains drawn from one sample of a study of vaccination effects on CD4 cells after COVID-19. Libraries were prepared by immunoSEQ multiplex PCR; TCRdb keeps only in-frame clonotypes and omits some of them. The sample has tens of thousands of clones, around 81% seen once. What these receptors recognize is not known. This specimen consisted of CD4+ T cells from PBMCs cultured with HCoV-229E spike peptides, obtained after COVID-19 vaccination. The receptors stem from a human donor who received a COVID-19 vaccine. Each CDR3 is given with its conserved first and last residue. Each record gives: J gene, V gene, CDR3 protein.

j_gene: TRBJ1-2
v_gene: TRBV10-3
CDR3aa: CAISETLANYGYTF

j_gene: TRBJ2-1
v_gene: TRBV7-9
CDR3aa: CASTRANNEQFF

j_gene: TRBJ2-3
v_gene: TRBV5-8
CDR3aa: CARPRIGGSTTSTDTQYF

j_gene: TRBJ1-2
v_gene: TRBV19
CDR3aa: CASSDGSGGYGYTF

j_gene: TRBJ1-1
v_gene: TRBV11-3
CDR3aa: CASSSGREYDTEAFF

j_gene: TRBJ1-6
v_gene: TRBV2
CDR3aa: CASSESGPNLGSPLHF

j_gene: TRBJ2-4
v_gene: TRBV6-5
CDR3aa: CASSIYDRVQNIQYF

j_gene: TRBJ2-5
v_gene: TRBV7-2
CDR3aa: CASRFPGQGAPETQYF

j_gene: TRBJ2-1
v_gene: TRBV7-3
CDR3aa: CASSLMGYSYNEQFF

j_gene: TRBJ1-1
v_gene: TRBV19
CDR3aa: CASSPQTVINTEAFF

j_gene: TRBJ1-3
v_gene: TRBV2
CDR3aa: CASGSVSGNTIYF

j_gene: TRBJ1-6
v_gene: TRBV5-8
CDR3aa: CASIRRGSGYNSPLHF

j_gene: TRBJ2-2
v_gene: TRBV7-3
CDR3aa: CASSRRTGAGELFF

j_gene: TRBJ1-2
v_gene: TRBV5-1
CDR3aa: CASSFGNSTRIANYGYTF

j_gene: TRBJ2-6
v_gene: TRBV7-9
CDR3aa: CASSPWGRAGANVLTF

j_gene: TRBJ1-5
v_gene: TRBV2
CDR3aa: CASDRGNQPQHF

j_gene: TRBJ2-1
v_gene: TRBV24-1
CDR3aa: CATSGGNEQFF

j_gene: TRBJ1-2
v_gene: TRBV19
CDR3aa: CASSIWARDGYTF

j_gene: TRBJ1-2
v_gene: TRBV10-3
CDR3aa: CAISVQVGNYGYTF

j_gene: TRBJ1-5
v_gene: TRBV6-6
CDR3aa: CASSRQRDQPQHF

j_gene: TRBJ2-3
v_gene: TRBV18
CDR3aa: CASSLRGDFTDTQYF

j_gene: TRBJ2-5
v_gene: TRBV7-2
CDR3aa: CASSLGSQAETQYF

j_gene: TRBJ1-1
v_gene: TRBV27
CDR3aa: CASSLKGPHTEAFF

j_gene: TRBJ2-3
v_gene: TRBV6-5
CDR3aa: CASSREQGANTQYF

j_gene: TRBJ1-5
v_gene: TRBV2
CDR3aa: CASKSGTNSNQPQHF

j_gene: TRBJ2-1
v_gene: TRBV29-1
CDR3aa: CSVEVQTRSSYNEQFF

j_gene: TRBJ2-3
v_gene: TRBV12-3/TRBV12-4
CDR3aa: CASRVILPDTQYF

j_gene: TRBJ1-1
v_gene: TRBV11-2
CDR3aa: CASSLFRGNTEAFF